This T cell receptor beta chain emerged from a study of blood T cell repertoires in COVID-19. In the study overall: Samples representing acute and convalescent COVID-19 were sourced from the United States, Italy and Spain. Sources were T cells, B-cell-depleted T cells, or PBMCs; the material itself was cDNA or gDNA.

As handled by the study authors: Cell counts per sample came from amplifying reference gene primers. Method: immunoSEQ multiplex PCR; TCRdb's copy keeps in-frame clones and lacks some. The V and J calls and the clone size are those of that table, but D and trimming were determined from the DNA. Of 180,000 or so clones detected, over 80% appear once; the ten largest clones hold around 8%. V dropped 3 bases and J dropped 7 bases, with 13 bases sitting between them. Looked up from germline, CDR1 is MNHEY and CDR2 is SMNVEV (reference sequence). The length of the CDR3 is 14 residues. The sample taken for sequencing was peripheral blood. The chain links TRBV27 to TRBJ1-5; D ambiguous. The clonotype was recovered from an older woman with acute or convalescent COVID-19. This chain's CDR3 is CASSLVPGRQPQHF. The CDR3 DNA reads as TGTGCCAGCAGTTTGGTGCCAGGTCGACAGCCCCAGCATTTT.